These 25 T cell receptor beta chains originate from one sample sequenced in a study of blood T cell repertoires in COVID-19 (TCRdb year 2020). The library was prepared using the immunoSEQ multiplex PCR assay. TCRdb took this table from immuneACCESS and kept in-frame rearrangements with V and J called. Such tables lack part of the clones; where checked against another copy, unresolved V genes explain under half of the gap, and the rest is unexplained. The sample table lists tens of thousands of clones, roughly 79% of them with a count of one. Together, the top ten hold about 14% of the sample. The sequenced sample was peripheral blood. Receptor source: an elderly man with active or convalescent COVID-19.

This chain uses TRBV28 with TRBJ2-4, with a tentative D call TRBD1 (6 bases). The CDR3 covers 14 residues. V was pared by 8 bases and J by 0 bases, with 11 bases between. The germline V gene has CDR1 MDHEN and CDR2 SYDVKM. The chain's CDR3 is CASLGGSAKNIQYF. CDR3 DNA: TGTGCCAGCCTAGGGGGATCAGCCAAAAACATTCAGTACTTC.

The genes are TRBV10-3 and TRBJ2-1; 15 bases agree with TRBD2. This CDR3 comprises 19 residues. Germline CDR1 reads ENHRY; CDR2 reads SYGVKD. V lost 3 bases and J lost 0; bases outside the gene matches: 6. CDR3 in DNA: TGTGCCATCAGTGAATGGACTAGCGGGAGGGAAGGCTCCTACAATGAGCAGTTCTTC. Protein: CAISEWTSGREGSYNEQFF.

The V gene is TRBV7-9, the J gene TRBJ2-7; no clear D. Trimming stripped 8 bases from V and 3 bases from J, with 14 bases between. This CDR3 is built from 13 residues. The V gene's germline CDR1 is SEHNR and CDR2 FQNEAQ (reference sequence). CDR3 nucleotides: TGTGCCAGCTCCGAGCTAAACGTCTACGAGCAGTACTTC. Amino acids: CASSELNVYEQYF.

V is TRBV2 and J is TRBJ2-7; possible D gene TRBD1, 6 bases. The germline V gene encodes CDR1 SNHLY and CDR2 FYNNEI. This CDR3 has 16 residues. V was shortened by 6 bases and J by 4 bases, with 22 bases between the two germline ends. The CDR3 protein is CASSPGGRQRGYEQYF. In DNA, the CDR3 is TGTGCCAGCAGCCCAGGAGGCCGACAAAGGGGGTACGAGCAGTACTTC.

The chain links TRBV3-1 (or the pseudogene TRBV3-2) to TRBJ2-1, with D perhaps matching TRBD2 (7 bases). The V end was cut by 2 bases, the J end by 9 bases, with 11 bases between. This CDR3 has 13 residues. Germline lookup yields CDR1 LGHDT and CDR2 YNNKEL (reference sequence). CDR3 loop: CASSQWEGGEQFF. In nucleotides, the CDR3 is TGTGCCAGCAGCCAATGGGAGGGGGGTGAGCAGTTCTTC.

This chain joins TRBV3-1 (or the pseudogene TRBV3-2) and TRBJ2-2; TRBD2 aligns across 9 bases. J lost 6 bases, V lost 4 bases, and 9 bases had no gene match. The germline gives CDR1 LGHDT, CDR2 YNNKEL (reference sequence). CDR3 length equals 16 residues. The CDR3 DNA is TGTGCCAGCAGCCGCGGGAGGGGAGGAGCCCCCGGGGAGCTGTTTTTT. It is translated as CASSRGRGGAPGELFF.

The V gene is TRBV19, the J gene TRBJ2-7; TRBD1 agrees at 8 bases. Germline assignment: CDR1 LNHDA and CDR2 SQIVND (reference sequence). The CDR3 length is 18 residues. Trimming took 4 bases from V and 4 from J; bases not matched to a gene: 18. Written as DNA, the CDR3 is TGTGCCAGTAGTAAGACCCCTCGACAGGGGTTAGGGGCGTACGAGCAGTACTTC. Protein sequence: CASSKTPRQGLGAYEQYF.

This sequence joins TRBV6-2 or TRBV6-3 and TRBJ1-1; a weak D match, TRBD1 (6 bases). V shed 2 bases and J shed 8 bases, with 6 bases lying between them. Germline V gene sequence: CDR1 MNHEY, CDR2 SVGEGT. This CDR3 comprises 11 residues. The CDR3 nucleotides are TGTGCCAGCAGTTACGGGACAGAAGCTTTCTTT. Translated, it gives CASSYGTEAFF.

J is TRBJ1-1 and V is TRBV18, with TRBD1 as a possible D gene (6 bases). The CDR3 totals 14 residues. Trimming pared 3 bases from V and 1 base from J, leaving 9 bases between. Germline CDR1 and CDR2: KGHSH and LQKENI. This chain's CDR3 is CASSPDSWNTEAFF. CDR3 in DNA: TGTGCCAGCTCACCGGACAGCTGGAACACTGAAGCTTTCTTT.

The chain is built from TRBV6-2 or TRBV6-3 and TRBJ2-7, with D perhaps matching TRBD1 (6 bases). The CDR3 consists of 15 residues. Trimming left V 2 bases short and J 2 bases short, with 13 bases between. CDR1 MNHEY and CDR2 SVGEGT come from the germline V gene. CDR3 region: CASSYDSGATYEQYF. The CDR3 DNA is TGTGCCAGCAGTTACGATTCAGGGGCTACCTACGAGCAGTACTTC.

The CDR3 sequence: CASSQEGTSGYEQYF. The CDR3 coding sequence is TGCGCCAGCAGCCAAGAAGGGACTTCAGGCTACGAGCAGTACTTC. The chain has TRBV4-3 and TRBJ2-7, with a possible D match to TRBD2 (6 bases). Germline V gene data show CDR1 as LGHNA and CDR2 as YSLEER. The ends were cut back, 0 bases at V and 3 bases at J, with 12 bases in the middle. This CDR3 region has 15 residues.

The chain is built from TRBV20-1 and TRBJ1-2; 10 bases map to TRBD1. The CDR3 length is 15 residues. Per germline, CDR1 DFQATT and CDR2 SNEGSKA (reference sequence). The ends lost 3 bases at V and 8 bases at J; junction bases unmatched: 12. CDR3 nucleotides: TGCAGTGCTAGTGAACCGGGACAGGGGATTTTCGGCTACACCTTC. It yields the protein CSASEPGQGIFGYTF.

The rearrangement uses TRBV25-1 and TRBJ2-2, with 8 nucleotides matching TRBD1. Looked up from germline, CDR1 is MGHDK and CDR2 is SYGVNS. The CDR3 sequence is 16 residues long. J gave up 3 bases and V 7 bases, and 10 bases lay outside the gene matches. The CDR3 DNA reads as TGTGCCAGCACCAAACTCCAGGGGGCTGACACCGGGGAGCTGTTTTTT. Amino acid sequence: CASTKLQGADTGELFF.

The chain carries TRBV6-2 or TRBV6-3 and TRBJ2-4; 8 bases line up with TRBD2. The J segment lost 4 bases and the V segment lost 2 bases, leaving 7 bases of the junction unmatched. Germline CDR1 is MNHEY and CDR2 is SVGEGT. The CDR3 sequence is 16 residues long. The CDR3 DNA sequence: TGTGCCAGCAGTTACGGTTTTGGCGGGGGGAAAAACATTCAGTACTTC. As protein: CASSYGFGGGKNIQYF.

The rearrangement joins TRBV27 to TRBJ2-3; D perhaps matches TRBD2 (6 bases). Per the germline V gene, CDR1 is MNHEY and CDR2 is SMNVEV (reference sequence). With 4 bases removed from V and 7 bases from J, the gap between germline ends came to 12 bases. CDR3 size: 13 residues. The chain's CDR3 is CASSWEAGHTQYF. The CDR3 region has the DNA TGTGCCAGCAGTTGGGAGGCTGGGCATACGCAGTATTTT.

This clone is a singleton in its sample. J is TRBJ1-1 and V is TRBV28; D is ambiguous. Trimming pared 1 base from V and 11 bases from J, leaving 14 bases between. The CDR3 totals 13 residues. The germline CDR1 and CDR2 sequences are MDHEN and SYDVKM. The CDR3 protein is CASSLFGMWHAFF. CDR3 coding DNA: TGTGCCAGCAGTTTATTTGGTATGTGGCACGCTTTCTTT.

The V gene is TRBV6-5, the J gene TRBJ2-5; D unresolved. Germline CDR1 reads MNHEY; CDR2 reads SVGAGI. The CDR3 length is 13 residues. V lost 4 bases, J lost 0 bases, and 6 bases lay in between. In DNA, the CDR3 is TGTGCCAGCAGTTTAGACTACCAAGAGACCCAGTACTTC. This encodes CASSLDYQETQYF.

The chain is built from TRBV27 and TRBJ2-2, with TRBD1 matching over 10 bases. CDR3 size: 17 residues. Germline values: CDR1 MNHEY, CDR2 SMNVEV (reference sequence). The junction had 7 bases not matched to a gene; V was cut back by 5 bases and J by 1 base. CDR3 in amino acids: CASSTPGTGVNTGELFF. The CDR3 coding sequence is TGTGCCAGCAGTACACCCGGGACAGGGGTGAACACCGGGGAGCTGTTTTTT.

This sequence joins TRBV3-1 (or the pseudogene TRBV3-2) and TRBJ2-2, with TRBD2 identical over 14 bases. Germline trimming cut 4 bases from V and 2 bases from J; bases unmatched to any gene: 6. The CDR3 spans 18 residues. Germline CDR1 and CDR2: LGHDT and YNNKEL (reference sequence). The CDR3 coding sequence is TGTGCCAGCAGCCGAGGACTAGCGGGGGGTCCCAACACCGGGGAGCTGTTTTTT. Protein product: CASSRGLAGGPNTGELFF.

The chain is built from TRBV28 and TRBJ2-1; no reliable D call. CDR1 MDHEN and CDR2 SYDVKM come from the germline V gene. CDR3 size: 12 residues. V lost 2 bases to trimming and J lost 7 bases, with 6 bases between them. The CDR3 DNA reads as TGTGCCAGCAGTTTACGCGAGAATGAGCAGTTCTTC. This gives the protein CASSLRENEQFF.

The chain has TRBV28 and TRBJ1-5; 9 bases are a match to TRBD1. The CDR3 loop spans 16 amino acids. The germline V gene encodes CDR1 MDHEN and CDR2 SYDVKM. J lost 1 base, V lost 6 bases, and 7 bases had no gene match. The CDR3, as DNA: TGTGCCAGCAGACGGACAGGGGCATTAAGCAATCAGCCCCAGCATTTT. Protein sequence: CASRRTGALSNQPQHF.

The CDR3 region is CASRRDREAFF. The CDR3 DNA reads TGTGCCAGCAGACGAGACAGGGAAGCTTTCTTT. The chain carries TRBV3-1 (or the pseudogene TRBV3-2) and TRBJ1-1; a weak D match, TRBD1 (6 bases). The germline gives CDR1 LGHDT, CDR2 YNNKEL (reference sequence). The V gene lost 6 bases and the J gene lost 8 bases, with 10 bases spanning the gap. The CDR3 consists of 11 residues.

The V call is TRBV6-2 or TRBV6-3, the J call TRBJ1-6; TRBD1 might be the D (5 bases). Germline CDR1 MNHEY, CDR2 SVGEGT. V lost 0 bases to trimming and J lost 7 bases, with 13 bases between them. The CDR3 runs to 16 residues. As DNA, the CDR3 is TGTGCCAGCAGTTACTCTACAGGACGGATGAATTCACCCCTCCACTTT. It encodes CASSYSTGRMNSPLHF.

V usage is TRBV18 and J usage is TRBJ1-4; 10 nucleotides align to TRBD1. Germline-derived CDR1 and CDR2 are KGHSH and LQKENI. V gave up 3 bases and J gave up 8 bases; unmatched junction bases: 12. This CDR3 has 17 residues. The CDR3 region has the DNA TGTGCCAGCTCACCGGGACAGGGGTCCTTGGGGTACGAAAAACTGTTTTTT. It translates to CASSPGQGSLGYEKLFF.

This clone appeared once. The chain employs TRBV11-2 and TRBJ2-3, with D possibly TRBD1 on 6 matching bases. This CDR3 has 16 amino acids. Between the trimmed V and J ends, which lost 1 base and 0 bases, there was a span of 11 bases. CDR1 and CDR2 from the germline V gene are SGHAT and FQNNGV. The CDR3 region is CASSLARRGSTDTQYF. The CDR3 DNA reads TGTGCCAGCAGCTTAGCCCGCAGGGGTAGCACAGATACGCAGTATTTT.